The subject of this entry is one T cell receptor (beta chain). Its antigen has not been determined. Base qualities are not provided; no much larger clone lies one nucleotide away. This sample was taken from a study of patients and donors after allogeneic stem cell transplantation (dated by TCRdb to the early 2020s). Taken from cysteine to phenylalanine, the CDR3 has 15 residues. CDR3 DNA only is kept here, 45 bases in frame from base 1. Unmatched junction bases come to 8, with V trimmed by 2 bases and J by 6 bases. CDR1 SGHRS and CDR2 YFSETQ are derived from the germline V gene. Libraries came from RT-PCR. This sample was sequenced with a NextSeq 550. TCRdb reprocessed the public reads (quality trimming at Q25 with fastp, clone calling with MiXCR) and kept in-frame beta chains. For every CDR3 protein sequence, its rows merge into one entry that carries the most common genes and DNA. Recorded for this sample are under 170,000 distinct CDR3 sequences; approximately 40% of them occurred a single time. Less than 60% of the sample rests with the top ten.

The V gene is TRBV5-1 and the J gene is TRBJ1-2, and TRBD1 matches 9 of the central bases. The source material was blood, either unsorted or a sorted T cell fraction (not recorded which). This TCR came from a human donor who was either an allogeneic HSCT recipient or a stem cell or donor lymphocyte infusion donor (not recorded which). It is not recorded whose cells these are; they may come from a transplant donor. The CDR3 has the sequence CASSLRTGETHGYTF. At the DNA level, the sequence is TGCGCCAGCAGCTTAAGGACAGGGGAAACCCATGGCTACACCTTC.